What follows is one T cell receptor (beta chain) and its context. This sample stems from a study of blood T cell repertoires in COVID-19. Study context: From the United States, Italy and Spain came samples of acute and convalescent COVID-19. PBMCs, B-cell-depleted T cells, or T cells were the source of the cDNA or gDNA that made up the material.

In germline, CDR1 is SGHDN, CDR2 FVKESK. V lost 0 bases, J lost 1 base, and 12 bases lay in between. The CDR3 runs 16 residues. Authors' analysis steps: Reference gene primer amplification gave estimated nucleated cell counts. Profiling relied on immunoSEQ multiplex PCR, and the TCRdb table lists in-frame clones only, not all of them. V and J calls and clone size come straight from that table; D and trimming were deduced from the DNA. The sample carries 150,000 to 200,000 clones, roughly 85% recorded once. The receptor's source is a woman aged 25 to 45 with acute or convalescent COVID-19. The specimen sequenced was peripheral blood. V usage is TRBV14 and J usage is TRBJ1-1; no clear D. DNA for the CDR3: TGTGCCAGCAGCCAAGATCGGTTTATTGGGAACACTGAAGCTTTCTTT. This sequence encodes CASSQDRFIGNTEAFF.